This paragraph reports one TCR beta chain. Antigen unknown. These data come from a study of cytomegalovirus exposure and HLA in healthy donors. TCRdb's table, derived via immunoSEQ multiplex PCR, lists solely in-frame clones and lacks some. The sample lists 230,000 or so clones, around 88% occurring once. The CDR3 sequence is 16 residues long. Germline lookup yields CDR1 MNHEY and CDR2 SMNVEV (reference sequence). V lost 5 bases and J lost 0; bases outside the gene matches: 3. Regarding the study as a whole: The study recorded 160 or so TCR beta chains that were cytomegalovirus-associated.

The donors were part of the approximately 130-subject validation cohort, which stood apart from the roughly 730-subject first cohort. The genes are TRBV27 and TRBJ2-3; 12 bases are a match to TRBD2. The sample was PBMCs. The sequence derives from a woman aged 18-29 years in good health and CMV-seronegative. For the CDR3, the DNA is TGTGCCAGCAGTCCCGGGACTAGCGGGAGCACAGATACGCAGTATTTT. Amino acid sequence: CASSPGTSGSTDTQYF.